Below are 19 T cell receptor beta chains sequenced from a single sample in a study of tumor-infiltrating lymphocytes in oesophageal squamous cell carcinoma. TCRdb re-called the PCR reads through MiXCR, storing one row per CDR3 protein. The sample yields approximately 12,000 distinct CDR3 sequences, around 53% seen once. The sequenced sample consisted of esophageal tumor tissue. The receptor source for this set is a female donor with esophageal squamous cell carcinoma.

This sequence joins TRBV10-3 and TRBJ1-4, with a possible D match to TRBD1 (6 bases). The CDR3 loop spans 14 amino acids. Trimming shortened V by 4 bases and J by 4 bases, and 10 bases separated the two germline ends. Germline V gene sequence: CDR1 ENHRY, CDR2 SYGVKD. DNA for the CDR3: TGTGCCATCAGTGTACAGGGATTTAATGAAAAACTGTTTTTT. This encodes CAISVQGFNEKLFF.

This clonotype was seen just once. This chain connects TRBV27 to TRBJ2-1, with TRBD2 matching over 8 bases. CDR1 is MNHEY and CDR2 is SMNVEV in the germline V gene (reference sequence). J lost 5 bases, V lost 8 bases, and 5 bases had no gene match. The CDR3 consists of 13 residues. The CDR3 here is CASAGGANNEQFF. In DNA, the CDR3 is TGTGCCAGCGCGGGGGGAGCAAACAATGAGCAGTTCTTC.

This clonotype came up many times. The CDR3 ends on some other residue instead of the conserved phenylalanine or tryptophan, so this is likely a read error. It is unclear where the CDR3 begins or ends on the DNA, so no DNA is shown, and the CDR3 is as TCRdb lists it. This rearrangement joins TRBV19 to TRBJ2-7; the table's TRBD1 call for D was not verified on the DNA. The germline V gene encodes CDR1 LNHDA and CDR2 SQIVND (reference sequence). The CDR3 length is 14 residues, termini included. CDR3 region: CASSTGGRGYTFGS.

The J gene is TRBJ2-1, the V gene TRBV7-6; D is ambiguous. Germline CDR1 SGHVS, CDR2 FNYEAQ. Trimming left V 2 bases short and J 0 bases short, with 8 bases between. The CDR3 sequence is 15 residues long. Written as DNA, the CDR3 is TGTGCCAGCAGCTTAAGGTGGAGCTCCTACAATGAGCAGTTCTTC. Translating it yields CASSLRWSSYNEQFF. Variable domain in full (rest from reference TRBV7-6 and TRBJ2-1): GAGVSQSPRYKVTKRGQDVALRCDPISGHVSLYWYRQALGQGPEFLTYFNYEAQQDKSGLPNDRFSAERPEGSISTLTIQRTEQRDSAMYRCASSLRWSSYNEQFFGPGTRLTVL.

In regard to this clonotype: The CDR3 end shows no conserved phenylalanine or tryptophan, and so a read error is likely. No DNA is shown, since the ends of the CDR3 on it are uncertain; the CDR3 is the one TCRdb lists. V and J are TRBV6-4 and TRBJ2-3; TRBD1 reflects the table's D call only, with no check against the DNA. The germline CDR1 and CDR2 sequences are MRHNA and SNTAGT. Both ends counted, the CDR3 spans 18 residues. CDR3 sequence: CASTTTRRSTISPSILGT.

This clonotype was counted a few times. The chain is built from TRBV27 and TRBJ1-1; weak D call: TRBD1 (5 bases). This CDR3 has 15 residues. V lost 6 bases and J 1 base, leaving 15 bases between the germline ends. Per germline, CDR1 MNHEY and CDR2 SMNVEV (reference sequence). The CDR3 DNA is TGTGCCAGCAGCCTTGGAGACAGAGAGAACACTGAAGCTTTCTTT. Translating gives CASSLGDRENTEAFF.

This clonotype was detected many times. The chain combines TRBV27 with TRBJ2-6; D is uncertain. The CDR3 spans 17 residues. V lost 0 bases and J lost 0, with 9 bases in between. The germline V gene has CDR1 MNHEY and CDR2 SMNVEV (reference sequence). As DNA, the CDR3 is TGTGCCAGCAGTTTATCAAGGGTAACCTCTGGGGCCAACGTCCTGACTTTC. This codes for CASSLSRVTSGANVLTF. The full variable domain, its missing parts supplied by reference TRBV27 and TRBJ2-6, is EAQVTQNPRYLITVTGKKLTVTCSQNMNHEYMSWYRQDPGLGLRQIYYSMNVEVTDKGDVPEGYKVSRKEKRNFPLILESPSPNQTSLYFCASSLSRVTSGANVLTFGAGSRLTVL.

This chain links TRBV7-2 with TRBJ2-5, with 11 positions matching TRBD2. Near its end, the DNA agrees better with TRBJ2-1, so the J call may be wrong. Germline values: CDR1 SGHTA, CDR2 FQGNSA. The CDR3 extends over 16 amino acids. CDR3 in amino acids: CASSPELAGVYNEQFF. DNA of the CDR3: TGTGCCAGCAGCCCCGAACTAGCGGGAGTTTACAATGAGCAGTTCTTC.

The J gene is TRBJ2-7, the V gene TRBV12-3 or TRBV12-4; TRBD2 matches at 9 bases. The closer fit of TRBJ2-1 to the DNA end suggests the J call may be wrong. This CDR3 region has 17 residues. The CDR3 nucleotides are TGTGCCAGCAGTTCTCGAAGGACTAGCGACTCCTCCTACGAGCAGTTCTTC. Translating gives CASSSRRTSDSSYEQFF.

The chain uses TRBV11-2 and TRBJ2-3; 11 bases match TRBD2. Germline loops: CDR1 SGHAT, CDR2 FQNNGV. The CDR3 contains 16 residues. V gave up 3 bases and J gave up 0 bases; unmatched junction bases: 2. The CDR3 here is CASSLTSGASTDTQYF. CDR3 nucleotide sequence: TGTGCCAGCAGCTTGACTAGCGGGGCTAGCACAGATACGCAGTATTTT. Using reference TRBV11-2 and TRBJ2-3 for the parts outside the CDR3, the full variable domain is EAGVAQSPRYKIIEKRQSVAFWCNPISGHATLYWYQQILGQGPKLLIQFQNNGVVDDSQLPKDRFSAERLKGVDSTLKIQPAKLEDSAVYLCASSLTSGASTDTQYFGPGTRLTVL.

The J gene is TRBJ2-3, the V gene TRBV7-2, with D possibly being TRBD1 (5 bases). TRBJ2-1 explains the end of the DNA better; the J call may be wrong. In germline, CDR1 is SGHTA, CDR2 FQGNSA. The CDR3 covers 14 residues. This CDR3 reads CASSVGQITHRQFF. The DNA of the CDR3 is TGTGCCAGCAGCGTAGGACAAATAACCCACCGGCAGTTCTTC.

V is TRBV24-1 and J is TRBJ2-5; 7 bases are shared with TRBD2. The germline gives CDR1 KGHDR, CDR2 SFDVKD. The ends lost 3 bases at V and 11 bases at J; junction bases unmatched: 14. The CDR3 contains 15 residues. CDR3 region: CATSDPSGSYNEQYF. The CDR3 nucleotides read TGTGCCACCAGTGATCCTAGCGGCTCCTACAATGAGCAGTACTTC.

The CDR3 protein is CASSYNRDSYEQYF. DNA for the CDR3: TGTGCCAGCAGCTATAACAGGGACTCCTACGAGCAGTACTTC. The chain links TRBV7-6 to TRBJ2-7; tentative D call: TRBD1 (6 bases). The germline CDR1 and CDR2 sequences are SGHVS and FNYEAQ. This CDR3 has 14 residues. Trimming took 4 bases from V and 0 from J, leaving 10 bases between them.

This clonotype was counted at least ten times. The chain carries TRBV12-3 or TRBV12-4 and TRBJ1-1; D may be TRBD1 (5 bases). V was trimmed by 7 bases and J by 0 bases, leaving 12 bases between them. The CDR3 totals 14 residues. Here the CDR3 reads CASTTGRMNTEAFF. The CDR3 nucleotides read TGTGCCAGCACCACGGGACGCATGAACACTGAAGCTTTCTTT.

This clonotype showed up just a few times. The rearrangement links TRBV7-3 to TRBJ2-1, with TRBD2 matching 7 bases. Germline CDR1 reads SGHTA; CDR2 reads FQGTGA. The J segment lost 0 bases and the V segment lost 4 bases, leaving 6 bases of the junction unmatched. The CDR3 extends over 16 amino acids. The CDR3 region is CASSSQRTSSYNEQFF. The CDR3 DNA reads TGTGCCAGCAGCTCCCAACGGACTAGCTCCTACAATGAGCAGTTCTTC.

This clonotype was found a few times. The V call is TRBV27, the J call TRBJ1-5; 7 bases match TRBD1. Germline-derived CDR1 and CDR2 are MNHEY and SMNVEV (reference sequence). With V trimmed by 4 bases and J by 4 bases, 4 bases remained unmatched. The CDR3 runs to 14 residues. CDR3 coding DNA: TGTGCCAGCAGTTCGGGACAGAGGAATCAGCCCCAGCATTTT. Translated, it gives CASSSGQRNQPQHF.

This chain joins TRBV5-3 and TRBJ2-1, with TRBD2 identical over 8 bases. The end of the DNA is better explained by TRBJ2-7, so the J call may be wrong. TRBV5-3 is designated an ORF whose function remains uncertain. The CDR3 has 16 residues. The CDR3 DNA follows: TGTGCCAGCAGCCCGGCGGGGGGCGTAAATGGCTACGAGCAGTACTTC. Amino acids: CASSPAGGVNGYEQYF.

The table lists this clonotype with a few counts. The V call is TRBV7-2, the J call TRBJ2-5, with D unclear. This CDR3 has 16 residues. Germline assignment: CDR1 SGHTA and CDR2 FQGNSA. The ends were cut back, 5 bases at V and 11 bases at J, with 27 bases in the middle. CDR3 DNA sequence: TGTGCCAGCAGCCCCCCCGTCACTCGCCTGTACAATGAGCAGTACTTC. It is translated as CASSPPVTRLYNEQYF.

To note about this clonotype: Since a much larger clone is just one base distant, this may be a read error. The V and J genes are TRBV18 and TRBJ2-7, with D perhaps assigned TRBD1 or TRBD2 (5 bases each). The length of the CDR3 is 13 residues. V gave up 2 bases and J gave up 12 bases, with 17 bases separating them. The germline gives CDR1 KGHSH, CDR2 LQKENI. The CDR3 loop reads CASSPTREEGWYF. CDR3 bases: TGTGCCAGCTCACCAACGAGGGAAGAGGGGTGGTACTTC.